The 13 T cell receptor beta chains reported below all come from one sample, sequenced in a study of blood T cell repertoires in COVID-19. Sequenced by immunoSEQ multiplex PCR; TCRdb stores in-frame clones only, minus some. The top ten hold 14% to 15% of the sample, which has over 30,000 clones, approximately 71% seen once. Sequenced sample: peripheral blood. The origin of the receptors is a man at least 80 years old with active or convalescent COVID-19.

This clone turned up a few times. The gene calls are TRBV5-1 and TRBJ2-3; 7 nucleotides align to TRBD1. The CDR3 is 15 residues long. With V trimmed by 2 bases and J by 1 base, 4 bases remained unmatched. Germline V gene data show CDR1 as SGHRS and CDR2 as YFSETQ. The CDR3 sequence: CASSLGQVRTDTQYF. The DNA for the CDR3 is TGCGCCAGCAGCTTAGGACAGGTCCGCACAGATACGCAGTATTTT.

This clone was counted between two and nine times. The chain has TRBV7-2 and TRBJ2-3, with 12 bases matching TRBD2. The trim removed 2 bases at V and 5 bases at J, leaving 5 bases unmatched. Germline V gene data show CDR1 as SGHTA and CDR2 as FQGNSA. CDR3 length: 16 residues. CDR3 bases: TGTGCCAGCAGCTTATCTCTAGCGGGAGGGCGAGATACGCAGTATTTT. It is translated as CASSLSLAGGRDTQYF.

This clone was observed a single time. The V and J genes are TRBV7-9 and TRBJ2-1, with D possibly TRBD2 on 7 matching bases. The CDR3 length is 18 residues. V was trimmed by 1 base and J by 4 bases, leaving 20 bases between them. The germline CDR1 and CDR2 sequences are SEHNR and FQNEAQ (reference sequence). CDR3: CASSLDAGGLAEYNEQFF. In nucleotides, the CDR3 is TGTGCCAGCAGCTTAGACGCCGGGGGGCTAGCGGAGTACAATGAGCAGTTCTTC. Filled out from reference TRBV7-9 and TRBJ2-1, the complete variable domain reads DTGVSQNPRHKITKRGQNVTFRCDPISEHNRLYWYRQTLGQGPEFLTYFQNEAQLEKSRLLSDRFSAERPKGSFSTLEIQRTEQGDSAMYLCASSLDAGGLAEYNEQFFGPGTRLTVL.

This clone occurred a few times. The V gene is TRBV2, the J gene TRBJ2-7, with a weak D call TRBD1 (6 bases). The CDR3 is 14 residues long. Germline CDR1 reads SNHLY; CDR2 reads FYNNEI. V was trimmed by 9 bases and J by 4 bases, leaving 19 bases between them. CDR3 sequence: CASIVQQGFYEQYF. CDR3 bases: TGTGCCAGTATCGTACAACAGGGTTTTTACGAGCAGTACTTC. Filled out from reference TRBV2 and TRBJ2-7, the complete variable domain reads EPEVTQTPSHQVTQMGQEVILRCVPISNHLYFYWYRQILGQKVEFLVSFYNNEISEKSEIFDDQFSVERPDGSNFTLKIRSTKLEDSAMYFCASIVQQGFYEQYFGPGTRLTVT.

The J gene is TRBJ2-1, the V gene TRBV2; D possibly corresponds to TRBD1 (6 bases). V lost 3 bases and J lost 4, with 7 bases in between. Germline lookup yields CDR1 SNHLY and CDR2 FYNNEI. The CDR3 is 13 amino acids. The CDR3 loop reads CASSEDRYNEQFF. The DNA of the CDR3 is TGTGCCAGCAGTGAGGACAGATACAATGAGCAGTTCTTC. Complete variable domain (other parts from reference TRBV2 and TRBJ2-1): EPEVTQTPSHQVTQMGQEVILRCVPISNHLYFYWYRQILGQKVEFLVSFYNNEISEKSEIFDDQFSVERPDGSNFTLKIRSTKLEDSAMYFCASSEDRYNEQFFGPGTRLTVL.

V and J are TRBV5-6 and TRBJ1-6; D is perhaps TRBD1 (5 bases). CDR1 SGHDT and CDR2 YYEEEE come from the germline V gene. V was cut by 4 bases and J by 7 bases, with 12 bases left in between. This CDR3 region has 14 residues. The CDR3 DNA is TGTGCCAGCAGCCGACAGAGACGAAATTCACCCCTCCACTTT. This codes for CASSRQRRNSPLHF. The entire variable domain, with the rest obtained from reference TRBV5-6 and TRBJ1-6, is as follows: DAGVTQSPTHLIKTRGQQVTLRCSPKSGHDTVSWYQQALGQGPQFIFQYYEEEERQRGNFPDRFSGHQFPNYSSELNVNALLLGDSALYLCASSRQRRNSPLHFGNGTRLTVT.

The rearrangement links TRBV4-2 to TRBJ2-3, with 8 nucleotides matching TRBD2. From germline, CDR1 is LGHNA and CDR2 YNFKEQ. J lost 2 bases, V lost 1 base, and 2 bases had no gene match. CDR3 size: 15 residues. The CDR3, as DNA: TGTGCCAGCAGCCAAGCACTAGCGGACACAGATACGCAGTATTTT. Amino acid sequence: CASSQALADTDTQYF.

This chain joins TRBV12-3 or TRBV12-4 and TRBJ1-5; D not resolved. This CDR3 region has 13 residues. V was shortened by 3 bases and J by 10 bases, with 13 bases between the two germline ends. DNA of the CDR3: TGTGCCAGCAGTTTCTCCGGCAGCGGTCCCCAGCATTTT. Amino acid sequence: CASSFSGSGPQHF.

The chain uses TRBV10-3 and TRBJ2-4, with 8 bases fitting TRBD1. The germline V gene has CDR1 ENHRY and CDR2 SYGVKD. The CDR3 consists of 18 residues. V shed 0 bases and J 4 bases; nucleotides not matched to a gene: 11. CDR3 coding DNA: TGTGCCATCAGTGAGTCAGGGACAGGAGGCACCCCAAAAAACATTCAGTACTTC. It translates to CAISESGTGGTPKNIQYF.

This clone has a single count. The rearrangement joins TRBV28 to TRBJ1-1; 9 nucleotides match TRBD1. The CDR3 runs 14 residues. Trimming cost V 6 bases and J 12 bases; bases outside gene matches: 14. Per the germline V gene, CDR1 is MDHEN and CDR2 is SYDVKM. CDR3 in DNA: TGTGCCAGCAGCAGACAGGGGGAATTAAGGGAGCCTTTCTTT. Encoded protein: CASSRQGELREPFF.

The rearrangement links TRBV5-1 to TRBJ2-2, with D perhaps TRBD2 (6 bases). Germline V gene sequence: CDR1 SGHRS, CDR2 YFSETQ. The germline V and J ends were trimmed by 2 bases and 0 bases, with 8 bases remaining between them. The CDR3 runs 15 residues. The CDR3: CASSFGRANTGELFF. CDR3 sequence (DNA): TGCGCCAGCAGCTTCGGGAGAGCGAACACCGGGGAGCTGTTTTTT. The full variable domain, completed using reference TRBV5-1 and TRBJ2-2, is KAGVTQTPRYLIKTRGQQVTLSCSPISGHRSVSWYQQTPGQGLQFLFEYFSETQRNKGNFPGRFSGRQFSNSRSEMNVSTLELGDSALYLCASSFGRANTGELFFGEGSRLTVL.

The V call is TRBV7-8, the J call TRBJ2-3, with D tentatively TRBD2 (7 bases). The CDR3 is made up of 13 amino acids. V lost 1 base, J lost 14 bases, and 16 bases lay in between. Germline values: CDR1 SGHVS, CDR2 FQNEAQ. This CDR3 reads CASSLGVSGGRYF. DNA for the CDR3: TGTGCCAGCAGCTTAGGGGTGTCGGGGGGCCGGTATTTT.

The CDR3 DNA is TGTGCAATCGCGGACAGGGGTTCCTACGAGCAGTACTTC. It yields the protein CAIADRGSYEQYF. The J gene is TRBJ2-7, the V gene TRBV6-4; 9 bases match TRBD1. The V gene's germline CDR1 is MRHNA and CDR2 SNTAGT. The CDR3 is made up of 13 amino acids.